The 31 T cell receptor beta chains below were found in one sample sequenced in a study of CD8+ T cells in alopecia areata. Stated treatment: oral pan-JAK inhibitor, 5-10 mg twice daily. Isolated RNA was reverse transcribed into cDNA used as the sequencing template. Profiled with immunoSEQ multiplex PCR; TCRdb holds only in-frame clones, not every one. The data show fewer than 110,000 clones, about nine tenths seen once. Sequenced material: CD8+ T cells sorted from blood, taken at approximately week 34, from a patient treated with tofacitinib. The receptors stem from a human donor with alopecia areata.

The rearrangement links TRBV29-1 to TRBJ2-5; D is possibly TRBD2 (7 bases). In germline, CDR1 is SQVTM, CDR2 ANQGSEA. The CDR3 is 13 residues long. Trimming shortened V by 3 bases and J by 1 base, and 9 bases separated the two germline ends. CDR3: CSVEGGAQETQYF. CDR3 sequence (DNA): TGCAGCGTTGAGGGGGGGGCCCAAGAGACCCAGTACTTC.

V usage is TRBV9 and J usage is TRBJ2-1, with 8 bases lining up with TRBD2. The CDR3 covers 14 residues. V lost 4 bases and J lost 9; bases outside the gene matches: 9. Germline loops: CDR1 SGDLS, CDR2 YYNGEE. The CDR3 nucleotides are TGTGCCAGCAGCCCGCCTCCGGGGGGGGGTGAGCAGTTCTTC. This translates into CASSPPPGGGEQFF.

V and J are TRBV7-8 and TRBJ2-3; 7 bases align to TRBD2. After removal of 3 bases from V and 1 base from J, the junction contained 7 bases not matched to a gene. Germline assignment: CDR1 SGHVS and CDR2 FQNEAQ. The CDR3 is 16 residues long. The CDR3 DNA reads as TGTGCCAGCAGCTTCCCACCTAGCGGTGGCACAGATACGCAGTATTTT. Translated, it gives CASSFPPSGGTDTQYF.

The CDR3 nucleotides are TGTGCCTGGAGTGTGCTTCTGCGGGGGAGCAACACTGAAGCTTTCTTT. As protein: CAWSVLLRGSNTEAFF. V usage is TRBV30 and J usage is TRBJ1-1; a weak D match, TRBD1 (5 bases). The CDR3 spans 16 residues. CDR1 and CDR2 (germline): GTSNPN, SVGIG (reference sequence). V was clipped by 0 bases and J by 2 bases, with 16 bases between them.

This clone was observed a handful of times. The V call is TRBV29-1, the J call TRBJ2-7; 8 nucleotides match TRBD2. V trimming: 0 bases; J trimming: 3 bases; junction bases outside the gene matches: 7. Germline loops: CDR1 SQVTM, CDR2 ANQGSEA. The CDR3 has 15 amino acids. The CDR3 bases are TGCAGCGTTGAAGATCGGGGGACTAGGATCTACGAGCAGTACTTC. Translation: CSVEDRGTRIYEQYF.

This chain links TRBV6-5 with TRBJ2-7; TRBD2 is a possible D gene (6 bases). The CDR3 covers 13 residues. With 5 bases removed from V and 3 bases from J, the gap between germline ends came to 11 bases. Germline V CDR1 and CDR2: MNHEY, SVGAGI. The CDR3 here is CASSLEEGYEQYF. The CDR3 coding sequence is TGTGCCAGCAGTCTAGAGGAGGGCTACGAGCAGTACTTC.

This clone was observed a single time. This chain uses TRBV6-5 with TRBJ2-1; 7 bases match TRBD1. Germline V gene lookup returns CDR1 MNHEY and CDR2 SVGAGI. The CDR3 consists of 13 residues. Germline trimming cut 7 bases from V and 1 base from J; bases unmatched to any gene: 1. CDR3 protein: CASKGQSYNEQFF. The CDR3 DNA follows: TGTGCCAGCAAGGGACAGTCCTACAATGAGCAGTTCTTC.

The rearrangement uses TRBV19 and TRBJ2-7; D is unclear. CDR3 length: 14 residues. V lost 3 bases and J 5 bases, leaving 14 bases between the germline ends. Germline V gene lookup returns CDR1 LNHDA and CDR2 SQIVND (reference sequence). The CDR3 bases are TGTGCCAGTAGTATTCTAGGTCTTCACGACGAGCAGTACTTC. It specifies CASSILGLHDEQYF.

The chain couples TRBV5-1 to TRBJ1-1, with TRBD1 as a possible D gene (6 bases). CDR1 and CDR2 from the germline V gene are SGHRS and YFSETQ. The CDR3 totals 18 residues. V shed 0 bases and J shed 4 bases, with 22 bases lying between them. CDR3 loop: CASSLVFWGGVGFTEAFF. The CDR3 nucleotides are TGCGCCAGCAGCTTGGTATTTTGGGGGGGCGTTGGTTTCACTGAAGCTTTCTTT.

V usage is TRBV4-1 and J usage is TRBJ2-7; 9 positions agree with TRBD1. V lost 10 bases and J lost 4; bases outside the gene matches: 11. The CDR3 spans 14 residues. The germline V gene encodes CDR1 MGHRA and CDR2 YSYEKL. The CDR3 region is CATGGTGSSYEQYF. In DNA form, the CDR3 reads TGCGCCACAGGGGGGACAGGGTCTTCTTACGAGCAGTACTTC.

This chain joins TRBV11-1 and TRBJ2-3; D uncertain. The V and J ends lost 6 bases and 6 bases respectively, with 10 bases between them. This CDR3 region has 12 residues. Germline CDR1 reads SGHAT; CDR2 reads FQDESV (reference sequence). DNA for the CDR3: TGTGCCAGCAGTTGGAGCGACGATACGCAGTATTTT. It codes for CASSWSDDTQYF. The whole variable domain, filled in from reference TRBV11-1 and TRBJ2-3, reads EAEVAQSPRYKITEKSQAVAFWCDPISGHATLYWYRQILGQGPELLVQFQDESVVDDSQLPKDRFSAERLKGVDSTLKIQPAELGDSAMYLCASSWSDDTQYFGPGTRLTVL.

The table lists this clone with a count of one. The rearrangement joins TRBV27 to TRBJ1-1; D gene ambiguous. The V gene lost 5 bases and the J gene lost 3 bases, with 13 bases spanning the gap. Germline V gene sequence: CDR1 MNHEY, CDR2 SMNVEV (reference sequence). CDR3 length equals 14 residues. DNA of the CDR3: TGTGCCAGCAGTCTAATGGGCACTTACACTGAAGCTTTCTTT. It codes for CASSLMGTYTEAFF.

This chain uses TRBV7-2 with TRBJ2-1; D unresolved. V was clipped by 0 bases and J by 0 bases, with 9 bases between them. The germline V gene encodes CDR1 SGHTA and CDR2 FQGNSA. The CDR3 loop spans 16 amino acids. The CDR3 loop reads CASSLAPASSYNEQFF. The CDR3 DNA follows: TGTGCCAGCAGCTTAGCCCCCGCTAGCTCCTACAATGAGCAGTTCTTC.

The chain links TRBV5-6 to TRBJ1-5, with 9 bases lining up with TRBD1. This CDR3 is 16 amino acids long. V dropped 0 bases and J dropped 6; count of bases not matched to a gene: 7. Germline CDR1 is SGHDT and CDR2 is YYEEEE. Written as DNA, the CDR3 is TGTGCCAGCAGCTTGGCCGTCACAGGGGGCTTTCAGCCCCAGCATTTT. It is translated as CASSLAVTGGFQPQHF. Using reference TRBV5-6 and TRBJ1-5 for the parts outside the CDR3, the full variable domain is DAGVTQSPTHLIKTRGQQVTLRCSPKSGHDTVSWYQQALGQGPQFIFQYYEEEERQRGNFPDRFSGHQFPNYSSELNVNALLLGDSALYLCASSLAVTGGFQPQHFGDGTRLSIL.

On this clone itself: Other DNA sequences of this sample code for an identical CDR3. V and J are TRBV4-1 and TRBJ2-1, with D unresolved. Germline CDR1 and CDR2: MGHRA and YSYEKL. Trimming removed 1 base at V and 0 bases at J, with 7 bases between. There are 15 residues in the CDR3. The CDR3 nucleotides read TGCGCCAGCAGCCAAGTTTCAACCTCCTACAATGAGCAGTTCTTC. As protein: CASSQVSTSYNEQFF.

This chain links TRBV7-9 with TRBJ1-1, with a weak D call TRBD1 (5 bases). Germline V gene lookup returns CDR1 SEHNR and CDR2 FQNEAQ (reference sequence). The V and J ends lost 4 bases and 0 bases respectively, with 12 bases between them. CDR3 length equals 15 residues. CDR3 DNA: TGTGCCAGCAGCTCAGGGACTTCTATGAACACTGAAGCTTTCTTT. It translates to CASSSGTSMNTEAFF.

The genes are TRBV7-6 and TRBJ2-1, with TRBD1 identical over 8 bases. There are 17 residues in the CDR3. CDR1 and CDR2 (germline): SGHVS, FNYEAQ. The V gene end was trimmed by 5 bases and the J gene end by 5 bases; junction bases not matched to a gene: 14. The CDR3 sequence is CASSLLQTGAMHNEQFF. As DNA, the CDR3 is TGTGCCAGCAGCCTCCTCCAGACAGGGGCCATGCACAATGAGCAGTTCTTC. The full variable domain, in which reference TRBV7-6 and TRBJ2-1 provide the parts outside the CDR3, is GAGVSQSPRYKVTKRGQDVALRCDPISGHVSLYWYRQALGQGPEFLTYFNYEAQQDKSGLPNDRFSAERPEGSISTLTIQRTEQRDSAMYRCASSLLQTGAMHNEQFFGPGTRLTVL.

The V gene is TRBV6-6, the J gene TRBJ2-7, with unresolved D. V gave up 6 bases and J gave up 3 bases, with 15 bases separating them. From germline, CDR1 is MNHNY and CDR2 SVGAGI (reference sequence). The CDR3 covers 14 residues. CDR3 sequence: CASRLTPGYYEQYF. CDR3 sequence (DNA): TGTGCCAGCAGACTTACTCCGGGCTACTACGAGCAGTACTTC.

The CDR3 loop is CSVQGRTNYGYTF. DNA for the CDR3: TGCAGCGTTCAGGGCAGAACTAACTATGGCTACACCTTC. The chain recombines TRBV29-1 with TRBJ1-2; D perhaps matches TRBD1 (5 bases). Trimming removed 5 bases from V and 0 bases from J, with 10 bases in between. Germline CDR1 SQVTM, CDR2 ANQGSEA. CDR3 length: 13 amino acids.

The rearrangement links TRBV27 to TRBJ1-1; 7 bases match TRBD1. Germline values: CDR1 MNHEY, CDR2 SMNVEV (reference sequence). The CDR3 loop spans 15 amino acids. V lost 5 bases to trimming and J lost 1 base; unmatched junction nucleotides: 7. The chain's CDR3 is CASSPQTGTNTEAFF. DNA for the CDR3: TGTGCCAGCAGTCCTCAGACAGGGACGAACACTGAAGCTTTCTTT.

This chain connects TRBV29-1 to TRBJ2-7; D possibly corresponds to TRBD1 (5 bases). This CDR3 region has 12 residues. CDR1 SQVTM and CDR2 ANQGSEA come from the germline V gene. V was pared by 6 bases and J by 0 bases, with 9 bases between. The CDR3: CSVQETSYEQYF. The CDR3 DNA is TGCAGCGTACAGGAGACCTCCTACGAGCAGTACTTC.

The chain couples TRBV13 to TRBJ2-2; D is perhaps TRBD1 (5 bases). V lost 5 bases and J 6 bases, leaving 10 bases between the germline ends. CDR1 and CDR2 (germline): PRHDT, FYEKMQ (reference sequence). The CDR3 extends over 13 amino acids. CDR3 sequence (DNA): TGTGCCAGCAGCCGAGAAGGGGCCGGGGAGCTGTTTTTT. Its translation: CASSREGAGELFF.

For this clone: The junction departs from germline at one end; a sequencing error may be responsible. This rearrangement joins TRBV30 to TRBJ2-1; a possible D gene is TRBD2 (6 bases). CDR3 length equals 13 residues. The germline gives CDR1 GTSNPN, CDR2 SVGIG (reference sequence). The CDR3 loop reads CAGHRDSFNEQFF. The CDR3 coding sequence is TGTGCCGGACACCGGGACTCCTTCAATGAGCAGTTCTTC.

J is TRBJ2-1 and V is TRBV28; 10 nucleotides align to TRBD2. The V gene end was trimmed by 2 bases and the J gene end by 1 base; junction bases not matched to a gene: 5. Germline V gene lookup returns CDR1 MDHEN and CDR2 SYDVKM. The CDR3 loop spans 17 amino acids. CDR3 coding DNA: TGTGCCAGCAGTTTACCTCTAGCGGGAGCTTCCTACAATGAGCAGTTCTTC. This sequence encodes CASSLPLAGASYNEQFF.

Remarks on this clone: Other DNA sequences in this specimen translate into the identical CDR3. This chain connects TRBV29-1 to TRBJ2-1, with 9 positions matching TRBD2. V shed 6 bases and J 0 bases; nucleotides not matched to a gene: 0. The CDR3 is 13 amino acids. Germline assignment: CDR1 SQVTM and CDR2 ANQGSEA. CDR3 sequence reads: CSVAGGSYNEQFF. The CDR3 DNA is TGCAGCGTAGCGGGGGGCTCCTACAATGAGCAGTTCTTC.

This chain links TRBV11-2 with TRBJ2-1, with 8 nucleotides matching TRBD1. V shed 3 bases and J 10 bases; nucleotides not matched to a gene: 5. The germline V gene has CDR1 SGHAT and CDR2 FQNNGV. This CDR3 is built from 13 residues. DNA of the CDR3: TGTGCCAGCAGCTTTGGACAGGGTTCGGAGCAGTTCTTC. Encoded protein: CASSFGQGSEQFF.

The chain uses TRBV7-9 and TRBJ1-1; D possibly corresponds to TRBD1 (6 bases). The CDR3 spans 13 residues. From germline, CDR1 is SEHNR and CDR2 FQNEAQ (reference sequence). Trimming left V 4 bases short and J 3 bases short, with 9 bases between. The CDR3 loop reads CASSSGADTEAFF. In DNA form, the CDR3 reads TGTGCCAGCAGCTCAGGGGCGGACACTGAAGCTTTCTTT.

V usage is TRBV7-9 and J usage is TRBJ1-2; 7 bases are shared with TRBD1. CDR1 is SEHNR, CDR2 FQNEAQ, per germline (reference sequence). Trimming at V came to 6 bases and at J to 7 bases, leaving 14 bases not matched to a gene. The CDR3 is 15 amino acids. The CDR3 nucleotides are TGTGCCAGCAGTTATGGGACAGAGCCCGTATTTGGCTACACCTTC. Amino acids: CASSYGTEPVFGYTF. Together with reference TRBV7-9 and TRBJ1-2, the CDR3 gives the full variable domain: DTGVSQNPRHKITKRGQNVTFRCDPISEHNRLYWYRQTLGQGPEFLTYFQNEAQLEKSRLLSDRFSAERPKGSFSTLEIQRTEQGDSAMYLCASSYGTEPVFGYTFGSGTRLTVV.

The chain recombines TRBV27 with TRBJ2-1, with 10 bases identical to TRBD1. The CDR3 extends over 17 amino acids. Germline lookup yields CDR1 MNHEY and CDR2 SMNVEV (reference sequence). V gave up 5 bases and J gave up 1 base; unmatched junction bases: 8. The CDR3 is CASSTDRGPRSYNEQFF. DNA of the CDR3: TGTGCCAGCAGTACAGACAGGGGGCCGAGATCCTACAATGAGCAGTTCTTC.

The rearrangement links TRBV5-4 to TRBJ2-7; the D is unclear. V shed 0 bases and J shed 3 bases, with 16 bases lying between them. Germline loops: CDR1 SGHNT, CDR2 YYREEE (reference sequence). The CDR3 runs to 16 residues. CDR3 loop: CASSLDRMAANYEQYF. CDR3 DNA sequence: TGTGCCAGCAGCTTGGACCGGATGGCGGCCAACTACGAGCAGTACTTC.

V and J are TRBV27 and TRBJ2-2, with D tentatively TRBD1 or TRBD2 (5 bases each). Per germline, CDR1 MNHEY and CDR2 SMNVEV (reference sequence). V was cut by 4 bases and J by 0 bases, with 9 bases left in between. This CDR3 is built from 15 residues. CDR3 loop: CASSSGRPNTGELFF. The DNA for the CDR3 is TGTGCCAGCAGTTCGGGACGGCCGAACACCGGGGAGCTGTTTTTT.